This T cell receptor (beta chain) was profiled in a study of blood T cell repertoires in COVID-19. At the level of the study: Italy, Spain and the United States were the sources of the convalescent and acute COVID-19 samples. T cells, B-cell-depleted T cells, or PBMCs provided the cDNA or gDNA that served as material.

Seattle researchers signed up patients amid active infection and tracked them longitudinally. In the original processing: The assay estimated nucleated cells by amplifying reference gene primers. The method was immunoSEQ multiplex PCR; TCRdb's version includes in-frame clones alone and lacks a portion of them. Clone size and V and J calls were adopted from that table, with D and trimming inferred from the DNA. In the table there are approximately 350,000 clones, around 92% of which are singletons. Germline V gives CDR1 MDHEN, CDR2 SYDVKM. V shed 6 bases, J shed 5 bases, and the junction held 13 bases outside the gene matches. The CDR3 extends over 16 amino acids.

The source material was peripheral blood. This receptor was identified in a woman aged 30 to 39 with COVID-19, enrolled during active disease. The chain joins TRBV28 to TRBJ2-1, with 7 bases aligning to TRBD1. The CDR3 loop is CASSFGTALLNNEQFF. CDR3 coding DNA: TGTGCCAGCAGCTTTGGGACAGCCCTACTTAACAATGAGCAGTTCTTC.